Listed below are T cell receptor beta chains from one sample, sequenced in a study of blood T cell repertoires in COVID-19. Sequencing used immunoSEQ multiplex PCR; TCRdb keeps in-frame clones, though not all of them. The sample has fewer than 350,000 clones, 86% seen once. Specimen: peripheral blood. The source of these receptors is a woman under 40 with COVID-19, enrolled during active disease. Both conserved end residues are part of each CDR3. D genes are given only for firm matches. Not every row has a clone size; where given, it reads once, few, many or a size class.

v_gene,d_gene,len,abundance,j_gene,CDR3aa,CDR3nt
TRBV4-2,NA,14,NA,TRBJ2-7,CASRAVAVSYEQYF,TGTGCCAGCAGGGCGGTGGCGGTATCCTACGAGCAGTACTTC
TRBV6-6,TRBD1,15,NA,TRBJ1-1,CASRRGRGEDTEAFF,TGTGCCAGCAGGAGGGGGCGGGGGGAGGACACTGAAGCTTTCTTT
TRBV27,NA,14,once,TRBJ2-3,CASSFSGSTDTQYF,TGTGCCAGCAGTTTTAGCGGCAGCACAGATACGCAGTATTTT
TRBV5-4,NA,15,NA,TRBJ2-2,CASSQDSTITGELFF,TGTGCCAGCAGCCAGGACAGCACAATCACCGGGGAGCTGTTTTTT
TRBV27,TRBD1,14,NA,TRBJ2-7,CASSWAGGSYEQYF,TGTGCCAGCAGTTGGGCAGGGGGCTCCTACGAGCAGTACTTC
TRBV5-6,NA,16,NA,TRBJ1-4,CASSPTKRGTNEKLFF,TGTGCCAGCAGCCCCACCAAAAGGGGGACTAATGAAAAACTGTTTTTT
TRBV7-6,TRBD1,14,NA,TRBJ2-7,CASSPGTENYEQYF,TGTGCCAGCAGTCCCGGGACAGAGAACTACGAGCAGTACTTC
TRBV7-2,NA,16,once,TRBJ2-2,CASSLGGGPNTGELFF,TGTGCCAGCAGCTTAGGGGGCGGCCCGAACACCGGGGAGCTGTTTTTT
TRBV5-6,TRBD1,14,NA,TRBJ2-7,CASSAGTGAIEQYF,TGTGCCAGCAGCGCGGGGACAGGGGCAATCGAGCAGTACTTC
TRBV7-2,NA,14,many,TRBJ1-1,CASSFGTPRREAFF,TGTGCCAGCAGCTTCGGGACTCCTAGAAGGGAAGCTTTCTTT
TRBV28,NA,18,NA,TRBJ1-2,CASKGRRELTAPNYGYTF,TGTGCCAGCAAGGGTCGCCGGGAACTTACCGCTCCTAACTATGGCTACACCTTC
TRBV7-9,TRBD2,14,NA,TRBJ2-2,CASSPSGDTGELFF,TGTGCCAGTAGTCCTAGCGGAGACACCGGGGAGCTGTTTTTT
TRBV4-1,TRBD1,16,once,TRBJ2-2,CASSQGTGRAVGELFF,TGCGCCAGCAGCCAAGGGACAGGACGGGCGGTCGGGGAGCTGTTTTTT
TRBV19,NA,15,NA,TRBJ2-1,CASSITGTGYNEQFF,TGTGCCAGTAGTATAACAGGGACGGGGTACAATGAGCAGTTCTTC
TRBV6-6,TRBD1,16,NA,TRBJ2-6,CASSRGSSSGANVLTF,TGTGCCAGCAGCAGGGGGTCGAGTTCTGGGGCCAACGTCCTGACTTTC
TRBV2,TRBD1,14,NA,TRBJ1-1,CASSVGQLNTEAFF,TGTGCCAGCAGTGTGGGACAGTTGAACACTGAAGCTTTCTTT
TRBV5-1,NA,14,NA,TRBJ2-7,CASSLGAASYEQYF,TGCGCCAGCAGCTTGGGGGCTGCCTCCTACGAGCAGTACTTC
TRBV21-1,NA,15,NA,TRBJ1-2,CASTLGTPRDYGYTF,TGTGCCAGCACTCTGGGGACACCTCGGGACTATGGCTACACCTTC
TRBV6-5,NA,14,NA,TRBJ1-6,CASASGIGQSPLHF,TGTGCCAGCGCCTCAGGGATAGGTCAGTCACCCCTCCACTTT
TRBV4-2,TRBD2,15,NA,TRBJ2-1,CASSQAGGGYNEQFF,TGTGCCAGCAGCCAAGCGGGGGGAGGATACAATGAGCAGTTCTTC
TRBV4-1,TRBD2,16,NA,TRBJ2-1,CASSLTSGGPGDEQFF,TGCGCCAGCAGCCTGACTAGCGGGGGCCCGGGCGATGAGCAGTTCTTC
TRBV6-2/TRBV6-3,TRBD1,13,NA,TRBJ2-7,CASSYGQGWEQYF,TGTGCCAGCAGTTACGGACAGGGGTGGGAGCAGTACTTC
TRBV5-1,NA,16,NA,TRBJ2-3,CASSFGQPARTDTQYF,TGCGCCAGCAGCTTCGGACAGCCGGCCCGGACAGATACGCAGTATTTT
TRBV6-5,TRBD2,15,NA,TRBJ2-3,CASRTSGGAVDTQYF,TGTGCCAGCAGAACTAGCGGGGGGGCGGTGGATACGCAGTATTTT
TRBV10-3,TRBD2,16,NA,TRBJ2-4,CAISDPVAGGPNIQYF,TGTGCCATCAGTGATCCCGTAGCGGGGGGGCCGAACATTCAGTACTTC
TRBV2,TRBD1,14,NA,TRBJ1-6,CASSETGANSPLHF,TGTGCCAGCAGTGAGACAGGGGCCAATTCACCCCTCCACTTT
TRBV2,NA,13,NA,TRBJ2-5,CASSTDSQETQYF,TGTGCCAGCAGTACGGACTCACAAGAGACCCAGTACTTC
TRBV3-1/TRBV3-2,NA,16,NA,TRBJ2-6,CASSQAGLSGANVLTF,TGTGCCAGCAGCCAAGCAGGGCTCTCTGGGGCCAACGTCCTGACTTTC
TRBV7-9,NA,14,once,TRBJ1-2,CASQTQESNYGYTF,TGTGCCAGCCAGACACAGGAATCAAACTATGGCTACACCTTC
TRBV5-6,TRBD1,14,few,TRBJ1-4,CASSQTGPLEKLFF,TGTGCCAGCAGCCAGACAGGGCCCCTGGAAAAACTGTTTTTT
TRBV28,TRBD1,14,once,TRBJ2-7,CASFGTERAYEQYF,TGTGCCAGTTTTGGGACAGAGCGAGCCTACGAGCAGTACTTC
TRBV5-6,NA,13,NA,TRBJ2-7,CASSLLRGGEQYF,TGTGCCAGCAGCTTGTTAAGGGGAGGCGAGCAGTACTTC
TRBV27,NA,13,NA,TRBJ2-7,CASSLGGTYEQYF,TGTGCCAGCAGTTTAGGGGGGACCTACGAGCAGTACTTC
TRBV6-5,TRBD2,14,NA,TRBJ2-5,CASRVAGVQETQYF,TGTGCCAGCAGAGTAGCGGGGGTCCAAGAGACCCAGTACTTC
TRBV15,NA,14,NA,TRBJ1-1,CATNPVGSGTEAFF,TGTGCCACCAACCCTGTGGGGTCGGGGACTGAAGCTTTCTTT
TRBV5-1,NA,14,NA,TRBJ2-1,CASSLNLVGSEQFF,TGCGCCAGCAGCTTGAATCTAGTCGGTAGTGAGCAGTTCTTC
TRBV2,TRBD2,16,NA,TRBJ2-1,CASSDPSGGPYNEQFF,TGTGCCAGCAGTGACCCTAGCGGGGGGCCCTACAATGAGCAGTTCTTC
TRBV6-6,TRBD2,17,NA,TRBJ2-4,CASSRLAGGLAKNIQYF,TGTGCCAGCAGTCGACTAGCGGGGGGACTAGCCAAAAACATTCAGTACTTC
TRBV5-1,NA,16,NA,TRBJ2-1,CASVRVGGRSYNEQFF,TGCGCCAGCGTCCGGGTAGGGGGACGCTCCTACAATGAGCAGTTCTTC
TRBV14,TRBD1,17,NA,TRBJ1-2,CASSPFPDRGSHYGYTF,TGTGCCAGCAGCCCCTTCCCCGACAGGGGGTCTCACTATGGCTACACCTTC
TRBV3-1/TRBV3-2,NA,14,NA,TRBJ1-4,CASSRTEYNEKLFF,TGTGCCAGCAGCCGGACAGAGTATAATGAAAAACTGTTTTTT
TRBV27,TRBD1,17,NA,TRBJ2-1,CASSFFPQGASSNEQFF,TGTGCCAGCAGTTTTTTTCCACAGGGGGCCTCATCCAATGAGCAGTTCTTC
TRBV7-6,TRBD1,15,NA,TRBJ1-2,CASSSNRDRVTGYTF,TGTGCCAGCAGCTCAAACCGGGACAGGGTAACAGGCTACACCTTC
TRBV6-1,TRBD1,14,NA,TRBJ1-5,CASSERQGGQPQHF,TGTGCCAGCAGTGAAAGACAGGGCGGTCAGCCCCAGCATTTT
TRBV4-2,TRBD1,14,NA,TRBJ1-2,CASSQDPGGYGYTF,TGTGCCAGCAGCCAAGATCCAGGGGGATATGGCTACACCTTC
TRBV7-6,TRBD1,14,once,TRBJ2-2,CASSLGTGFGELFF,TGTGCCAGCAGCTTAGGGACAGGGTTCGGGGAGCTGTTTTTT
TRBV6-5,NA,15,NA,TRBJ1-6,CASSYFLNRNSPLHF,TGTGCCAGCAGTTATTTTCTCAACAGGAATTCACCCCTCCACTTT
TRBV6-5,NA,13,NA,TRBJ2-7,CASSYSHYYEQYF,TGTGCCAGCAGTTACTCCCACTACTACGAGCAGTACTTC
TRBV2,TRBD1,18,NA,TRBJ1-1,CASRHAGRTGGRGTEAFF,TGTGCCAGCAGACACGCCGGACGGACAGGGGGTCGTGGCACTGAAGCTTTCTTT
TRBV18,TRBD2,17,NA,TRBJ2-7,CASSPPGLAGETYEQYF,TGTGCCAGCTCACCCCCCGGACTAGCGGGGGAAACCTACGAGCAGTACTTC
TRBV7-2,NA,14,NA,TRBJ1-2,CASSFFIDIYGYTF,TGTGCCAGCAGCTTTTTCATCGACATCTATGGCTACACCTTC
TRBV2,TRBD2,14,NA,TRBJ2-3,CASSGTSGVDTQYF,TGTGCCAGCAGTGGGACTAGCGGGGTGGATACGCAGTATTTT
TRBV5-1,TRBD1,15,few,TRBJ1-2,CASSLQVPTGEGYTF,TGCGCCAGCAGCTTGCAGGTCCCTACAGGGGAAGGCTACACCTTC
TRBV11-2,TRBD2,13,NA,TRBJ2-5,CASSTGGDETQYF,TGTGCCAGCAGCACCGGGGGGGATGAGACCCAGTACTTC
TRBV2,NA,14,NA,TRBJ2-5,CASSQGGGQETQYF,TGTGCCAGCAGCCAAGGTGGGGGGCAAGAGACCCAGTACTTC
TRBV29-1,TRBD2,14,NA,TRBJ2-1,CSVKGLAGYNEQFF,TGCAGCGTAAAGGGACTAGCGGGGTACAATGAGCAGTTCTTC
TRBV3-1/TRBV3-2,NA,12,NA,TRBJ2-7,CASSLGGYEQYF,TGTGCCAGCAGCCTCGGGGGATACGAGCAGTACTTC